The 18 T cell receptor beta chains below come from one sample, sequenced in a study of T cell responses to AZD1222 COVID-19 vaccine. Assay: immunoSEQ multiplex PCR; the TCRdb copy retains only in-frame clones and omits some. Of approximately 100,000 clones in the sample, about nine tenths were seen once. Sequencing was performed on peripheral blood, taken on day 0 of AZD1222 vaccination. Every receptor here comes from an adult in good health.

This sequence joins TRBV5-8 and TRBJ2-2; D is unclear. V was pared by 0 bases and J by 1 base, with 4 bases between. CDR3 size: 14 residues. Germline V gene lookup returns CDR1 SGHTS and CDR2 YDEGEE. CDR3 in amino acids: CASSLGKNTGELFF. CDR3 DNA sequence: TGTGCCAGCAGCTTGGGGAAGAACACCGGGGAGCTGTTTTTT.

The V gene is TRBV19, the J gene TRBJ2-7; D remains unclear. In germline, CDR1 is LNHDA, CDR2 SQIVND (reference sequence). This CDR3 region has 13 residues. V was shortened by 6 bases and J by 6 bases, with 15 bases between the two germline ends. The CDR3 reads CASSTNPAIEQYF. Here the CDR3 DNA reads TGTGCCAGTAGCACCAACCCCGCTATCGAGCAGTACTTC.

V usage is TRBV9 and J usage is TRBJ2-6; D is undetermined. Germline lookup yields CDR1 SGDLS and CDR2 YYNGEE. The CDR3 contains 14 residues. V dropped 6 bases and J dropped 5 bases, with 12 bases sitting between them. The CDR3 DNA follows: TGTGCCAGCACCAGGCTTACGAGGGCCAACGTCCTGACTTTC. Protein: CASTRLTRANVLTF. The complete variable domain, with remaining parts taken from reference TRBV9 and TRBJ2-6, reads DSGVTQTPKHLITATGQRVTLRCSPRSGDLSVYWYQQSLDQGLQFLIQYYNGEERAKGNILERFSAQQFPDLHSELNLSSLELGDSALYFCASTRLTRANVLTFGAGSRLTVL.

V and J are TRBV4-2 and TRBJ1-2, with D uncertain. The CDR3 runs to 14 residues. Germline V gene sequence: CDR1 LGHNA, CDR2 YNFKEQ. V lost 0 bases and J 8 bases, leaving 13 bases between the germline ends. Here the CDR3 DNA reads TGTGCCAGCAGCCAAGATAAACGCCGGGGAGGCTACACCTTC. The encoded protein is CASSQDKRRGGYTF.

The chain carries TRBV6-5 and TRBJ1-5, with 10 bases fitting TRBD1. This CDR3 spans 14 amino acids. The ends lost 5 bases at V and 7 bases at J; junction bases unmatched: 5. Germline CDR1 MNHEY, CDR2 SVGAGI. CDR3 sequence reads: CASSPRDRGQPQHF. The CDR3 DNA reads TGTGCCAGCAGTCCTCGGGACAGGGGACAGCCCCAGCATTTT.

This chain joins TRBV7-3 and TRBJ1-5; the match to TRBD1 covers 8 bases. V lost 5 bases and J lost 2; bases outside the gene matches: 5. The CDR3 spans 15 residues. Germline loops: CDR1 SGHTA, CDR2 FQGTGA. CDR3 amino acids: CASSPDRVGNQPQHF. The CDR3, as DNA: TGTGCCAGCAGCCCGGACAGGGTTGGCAATCAGCCCCAGCATTTT.

This clone was seen just once. V and J are TRBV4-1 and TRBJ1-1; D gene ambiguous. CDR3 length equals 15 residues. The germline gives CDR1 MGHRA, CDR2 YSYEKL. Trimming pared 4 bases from V and 2 bases from J, leaving 14 bases between. CDR3 loop: CASSPPWSGNTEAFF. The DNA for the CDR3 is TGCGCCAGCAGCCCACCCTGGTCGGGTAACACTGAAGCTTTCTTT.

J is TRBJ1-2 and V is TRBV12-3 or TRBV12-4; no firm D call. Trimming pared 7 bases from V and 2 bases from J, leaving 11 bases between. CDR3 length: 13 residues. CDR3 sequence: CASNYRANYGYTF. CDR3 DNA sequence: TGTGCCAGCAACTACAGAGCGAACTATGGCTACACCTTC.

The chain uses TRBV3-1 (or the pseudogene TRBV3-2) and TRBJ1-4, with 9 bases that match TRBD1. The CDR3 runs to 16 residues. Per the germline V gene, CDR1 is LGHDT and CDR2 is YNNKEL (reference sequence). With 1 base clipped from V and 7 bases from J, the junction kept 7 bases outside the gene matches. The CDR3 here is CASSQVGDRGSEKLFF. In DNA, the CDR3 is TGTGCCAGCAGCCAAGTAGGTGACAGGGGGTCTGAAAAACTGTTTTTT.

J is TRBJ1-5 and V is TRBV4-1; D unresolved. CDR3 length: 14 residues. CDR1 and CDR2 (germline): MGHRA, YSYEKL. Deletions cut 3 bases from V and 1 base from J, with 7 bases between. The CDR3 DNA is TGCGCCAGCAGCCAGGGAGGGAGCAATCAGCCCCAGCATTTT. This gives the protein CASSQGGSNQPQHF.

This clone was detected only a few times. V usage is TRBV6-4 and J usage is TRBJ2-1; perhaps TRBD2 as D (5 bases). The V gene's germline CDR1 is MRHNA and CDR2 SNTAGT. This CDR3 comprises 13 residues. With 3 bases removed from V and 2 bases from J, the gap between germline ends came to 5 bases. Here the CDR3 reads CASSEAAYNEQFF. The CDR3 coding sequence is TGTGCCAGCAGTGAAGCGGCCTACAATGAGCAGTTCTTC.

This sequence joins TRBV4-1 and TRBJ1-2; D possibly corresponds to TRBD1 (6 bases). Germline values: CDR1 MGHRA, CDR2 YSYEKL. Trimming stripped 4 bases from V and 3 bases from J, with 9 bases between. The CDR3 has 13 residues. CDR3 amino acids: CASSPGADYGYTF. The CDR3 nucleotides read TGCGCCAGCAGCCCAGGGGCAGACTATGGCTACACCTTC.

V is TRBV5-1 and J is TRBJ2-5; a possible D gene is TRBD1 (6 bases). V gave up 4 bases and J gave up 4 bases, with 14 bases separating them. Germline V CDR1 and CDR2: SGHRS, YFSETQ. The CDR3 totals 14 residues. In DNA form, the CDR3 reads TGCGCCAGCAGCCGAACAGGGTTCGGAGAGACCCAGTACTTC. Protein product: CASSRTGFGETQYF.

The gene calls are TRBV6-5 and TRBJ1-2, with 10 bases aligning to TRBD1. The CDR3 is made up of 15 amino acids. The trim removed 3 bases at V and 7 bases at J, leaving 8 bases unmatched. In germline, CDR1 is MNHEY, CDR2 SVGAGI. The CDR3 loop is CASSYDGQGVRGYTF. The CDR3 nucleotides are TGTGCCAGCAGTTATGACGGACAGGGGGTGCGTGGCTACACCTTC.

This clone was observed a single time. The chain is built from TRBV7-2 and TRBJ1-5; possibly TRBD1 for D (6 bases). The CDR3 has 16 residues. Germline lookup yields CDR1 SGHTA and CDR2 FQGNSA. Trimming shortened V by 4 bases and J by 4 bases, and 17 bases separated the two germline ends. The CDR3 loop is CASSSWGAGSNQPQHF. CDR3 DNA sequence: TGTGCCAGCAGCTCATGGGGGGCAGGGAGTAATCAGCCCCAGCATTTT.

V gene TRBV29-1 combines with J gene TRBJ2-1; TRBD2 agrees at 7 bases. The J segment lost 0 bases and the V segment lost 3 bases, leaving 5 bases of the junction unmatched. This CDR3 has 15 residues. CDR1 and CDR2 (germline): SQVTM, ANQGSEA. The CDR3 nucleotides read TGCAGCGTTGAGGCGGGAGAAAACTCCTACAATGAGCAGTTCTTC. Translated, it gives CSVEAGENSYNEQFF.

The gene calls are TRBV2 and TRBJ1-1; D might be TRBD1 (6 bases). CDR1 and CDR2 (germline): SNHLY, FYNNEI. Trimming shortened V by 4 bases and J by 2 bases, and 11 bases separated the two germline ends. This CDR3 is built from 14 residues. The CDR3 nucleotides read TGTGCCAGCAGTGTAGACAGGTACAACACTGAAGCTTTCTTT. Its protein is CASSVDRYNTEAFF.

The V gene is TRBV27, the J gene TRBJ1-1; the match to TRBD1 covers 12 bases. Trimming removed 0 bases from V and 5 bases from J; junction bases left unmatched: 19. The V gene's germline CDR1 is MNHEY and CDR2 SMNVEV (reference sequence). This CDR3 contains 21 residues. The CDR3 spells CASSLSQIFPGTGGRETEAFF. For the CDR3, the DNA is TGTGCCAGCAGTTTATCCCAAATTTTTCCCGGGACAGGGGGCAGGGAAACTGAAGCTTTCTTT.